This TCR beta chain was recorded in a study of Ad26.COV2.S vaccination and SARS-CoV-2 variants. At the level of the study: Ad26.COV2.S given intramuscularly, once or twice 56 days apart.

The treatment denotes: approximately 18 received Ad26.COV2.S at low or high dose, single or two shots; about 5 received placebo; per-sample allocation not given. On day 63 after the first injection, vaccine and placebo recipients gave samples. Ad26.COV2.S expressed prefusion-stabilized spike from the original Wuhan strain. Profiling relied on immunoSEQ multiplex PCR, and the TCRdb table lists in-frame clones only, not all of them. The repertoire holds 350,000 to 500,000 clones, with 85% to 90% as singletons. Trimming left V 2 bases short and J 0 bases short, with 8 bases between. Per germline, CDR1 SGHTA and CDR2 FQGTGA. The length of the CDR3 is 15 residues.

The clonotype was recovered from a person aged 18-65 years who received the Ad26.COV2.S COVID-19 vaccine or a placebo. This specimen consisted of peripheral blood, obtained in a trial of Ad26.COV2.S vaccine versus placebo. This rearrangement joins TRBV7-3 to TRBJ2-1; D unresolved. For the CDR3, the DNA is TGTGCCAGCAGCTTACAGAAAAGCTCCTACAATGAGCAGTTCTTC. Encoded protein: CASSLQKSSYNEQFF. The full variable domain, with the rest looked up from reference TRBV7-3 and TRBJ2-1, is GAGVSQTPSNKVTEKGKYVELRCDPISGHTALYWYRQSLGQGPEFLIYFQGTGAADDSGLPNDRFFAVRPEGSVSTLKIQRTERGDSAVYLCASSLQKSSYNEQFFGPGTRLTVL.